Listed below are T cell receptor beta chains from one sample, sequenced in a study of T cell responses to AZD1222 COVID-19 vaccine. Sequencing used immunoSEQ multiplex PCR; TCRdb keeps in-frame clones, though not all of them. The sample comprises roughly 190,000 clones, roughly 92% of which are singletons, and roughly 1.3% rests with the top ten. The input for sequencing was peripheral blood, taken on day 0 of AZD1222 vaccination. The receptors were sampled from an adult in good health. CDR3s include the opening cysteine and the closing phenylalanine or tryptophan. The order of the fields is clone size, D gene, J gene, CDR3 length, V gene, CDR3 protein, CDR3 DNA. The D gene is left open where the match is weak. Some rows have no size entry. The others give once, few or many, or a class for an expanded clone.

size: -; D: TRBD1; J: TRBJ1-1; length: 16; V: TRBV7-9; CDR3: CASSRDPGQGATEAFF; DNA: TGTGCCAGCAGCCGGGACCCGGGACAGGGGGCGACTGAAGCTTTCTTT
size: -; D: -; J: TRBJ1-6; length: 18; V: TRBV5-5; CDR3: CASSFGTGIYSYNSPLHF; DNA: TGTGCCAGCAGCTTTGGGACTGGGATCTACTCCTATAATTCACCCCTCCACTTT
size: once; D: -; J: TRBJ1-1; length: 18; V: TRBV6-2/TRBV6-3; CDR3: CASSPPHPKATRNTEAFF; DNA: TGTGCCAGCAGTCCCCCCCACCCGAAGGCGACGCGGAACACTGAAGCTTTCTTT
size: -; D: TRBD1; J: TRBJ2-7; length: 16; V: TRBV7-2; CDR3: CASSLVSGQGAYEQYF; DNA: TGTGCCAGCAGCTTAGTGTCGGGACAGGGGGCATACGAGCAGTACTTC
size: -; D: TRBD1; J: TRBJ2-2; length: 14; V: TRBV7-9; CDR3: CASSSGTGNQELFF; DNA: TGTGCCAGCAGCTCCGGGACAGGGAATCAGGAGCTGTTTTTT
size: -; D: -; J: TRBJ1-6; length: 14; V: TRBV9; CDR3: CASREGGYNSPLHF; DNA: TGTGCCAGCAGGGAAGGAGGCTATAATTCACCCCTCCACTTT
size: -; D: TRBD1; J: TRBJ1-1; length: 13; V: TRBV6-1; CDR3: CASSEDRGREAFF; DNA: TGTGCCAGCAGTGAAGACAGGGGGCGTGAAGCTTTCTTT
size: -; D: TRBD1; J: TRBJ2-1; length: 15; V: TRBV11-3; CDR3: CASSLTGTGYVEQFF; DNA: TGTGCCAGCAGCCTCACCGGGACAGGGTATGTTGAGCAGTTCTTC
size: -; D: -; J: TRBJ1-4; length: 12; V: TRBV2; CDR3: CLWGGVAEKLFF; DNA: TGTCTATGGGGGGGAGTAGCTGAAAAACTGTTTTTT
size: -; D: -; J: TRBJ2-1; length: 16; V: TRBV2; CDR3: CASSEGGAMNYNEQFF; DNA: TGTGCCAGCAGTGAGGGCGGGGCAATGAACTACAATGAGCAGTTCTTC
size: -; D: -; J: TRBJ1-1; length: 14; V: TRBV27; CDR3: CASSLAQGGAEAFF; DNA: TGTGCCAGCAGTTTGGCGCAGGGCGGGGCTGAAGCTTTCTTT
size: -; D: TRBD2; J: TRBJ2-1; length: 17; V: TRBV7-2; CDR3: CASSIPGGPSSYNEQFF; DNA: TGTGCCAGCAGCATACCGGGGGGTCCAAGCTCCTACAATGAGCAGTTCTTC
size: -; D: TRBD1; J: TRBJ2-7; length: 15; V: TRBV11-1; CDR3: CASSLRVDRVSEQYF; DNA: TGTGCCAGCAGCTTACGGGTGGACAGGGTCTCCGAGCAGTACTTC
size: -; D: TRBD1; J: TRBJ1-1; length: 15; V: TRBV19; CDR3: CASTTTGRANTEAFF; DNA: TGTGCCAGTACTACGACAGGGAGGGCAAACACTGAAGCTTTCTTT
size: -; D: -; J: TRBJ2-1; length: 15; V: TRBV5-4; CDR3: CASSLQGVRYNEQFF; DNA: TGTGCCAGCAGCTTACAAGGGGTACGATACAATGAGCAGTTCTTC
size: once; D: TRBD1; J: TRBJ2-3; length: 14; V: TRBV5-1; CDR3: CASSFDRGPDTQYF; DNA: TGCGCCAGCAGCTTTGACAGGGGCCCAGATACGCAGTATTTT
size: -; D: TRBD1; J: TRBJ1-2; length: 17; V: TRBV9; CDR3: CASSVGGQGAQVYGYTF; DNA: TGTGCCAGCAGCGTAGGGGGACAGGGGGCACAAGTTTATGGCTACACCTTC
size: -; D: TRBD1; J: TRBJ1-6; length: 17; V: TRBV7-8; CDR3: CASSPRTGTSRNSPLHF; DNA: TGTGCCAGCAGCCCTCGGACAGGAACATCGAGGAATTCACCCCTCCACTTT
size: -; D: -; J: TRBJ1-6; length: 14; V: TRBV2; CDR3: CASRPGTLQSPLHF; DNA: TGTGCCAGCAGGCCCGGGACCCTCCAGTCACCCCTCCACTTT